Listed here are 4 T cell receptor beta chains from one sample, sequenced in a study of shared clonotypes between healthy human individuals. The table came from immunoSEQ multiplex PCR; TCRdb's copy has only in-frame clones and leaves some out. The data contain roughly 510,000 clones, over 75% of them singletons. Sequencing was carried out using PBMCs. The receptors here all came from a woman aged 40 to 55 in good health. Some clones in this sample may be carry-over from other donors' samples.

This clone has just a few counts. The chain joins TRBV6-1 to TRBJ2-4, with D possibly being TRBD1 or TRBD2 (6 bases each). V shed 2 bases and J shed 7 bases, with 12 bases lying between them. The CDR3 runs to 14 residues. Germline V gene sequence: CDR1 MNHNS, CDR2 SASEGT. CDR3 protein: CASSEWGAGNIQYF. In DNA form, the CDR3 reads TGTGCCAGCAGTGAATGGGGGGCTGGGAACATTCAGTACTTC.

This clone was picked up a small number of times. This rearrangement joins TRBV28 to TRBJ1-5, with 8 bases identical to TRBD1. The trim removed 6 bases at V and 7 bases at J, leaving 8 bases unmatched. Germline V gene lookup returns CDR1 MDHEN and CDR2 SYDVKM. The CDR3 is 14 amino acids. Written as DNA, the CDR3 is TGTGCCAGCAGCCGCCGGACAGGGCGCCAGCCCCAGCATTTT. Encoded protein: CASSRRTGRQPQHF. The full variable domain, in which reference TRBV28 and TRBJ1-5 provide the parts outside the CDR3, is DVKVTQSSRYLVKRTGEKVFLECVQDMDHENMFWYRQDPGLGLRLIYFSYDVKMKEKGDIPEGYSVSREKKERFSLILESASTNQTSMYLCASSRRTGRQPQHFGDGTRLSIL.

The chain joins TRBV7-3 to TRBJ2-6; D uncertain. Looked up from germline, CDR1 is SGHTA and CDR2 is FQGTGA. V gave up 2 bases and J gave up 0 bases, with 11 bases separating them. The CDR3 has 17 amino acids. In DNA form, the CDR3 reads TGTGCCAGCAGCTTAGCGTTGGGTGACTCTGGGGCCAACGTCCTGACTTTC. Translating gives CASSLALGDSGANVLTF.

The CDR3 DNA sequence: TGCGCCAGCAGCGAGAGGACAGGGCGAGGGACCGGGGAGCTGTTTTTT. Protein product: CASSERTGRGTGELFF. This sequence joins TRBV10-1 and TRBJ2-2, with 8 bases identical to TRBD1. Germline V gives CDR1 WNHNN, CDR2 SYGVQD (reference sequence). V trimming: 6 bases; J trimming: 5 bases; junction bases outside the gene matches: 11. The CDR3 sequence is 16 residues long.